The clone carrying this TCR beta chain came up many times. Antigen unknown. The entry originates in a study of early T cells in non-severe SARS-CoV-2 infection. Study in general: Chains were unpaired, as sequencing was done on bulk RNA from unsorted whole blood.

General observations from the study: Database matching using VDJdb favored anti-spike CD8 responses, with private and CD4 specificities left missing.

Unique molecular identifier tags were affixed to discrete cDNA molecules. One entry per CDR3 protein, called by TCRdb with MiXCR from the 5' RACE reads. The repertoire consists of about 40,000 distinct CDR3 sequences, with 4.7% occurring once and the leading ten covering around 4.9%. This receptor was identified in an adult who was a healthcare worker with PCR-confirmed SARS-CoV-2 infection or an uninfected control (not recorded which). Material: whole blood.

The CDR3 spells CASRTRRGNNSPLHF. The CDR3 DNA reads TGTGCCAGCAGAACGAGAAGGGGCAATAATTCACCCCTCCACTTT. This chain joins TRBV7-2 and TRBJ1-6; D perhaps matches TRBD1 (5 bases). With 6 bases removed from V and 5 bases from J, the gap between germline ends came to 14 bases. Germline V gene data show CDR1 as SGHTA and CDR2 as FQGNSA. This CDR3 region has 15 residues.